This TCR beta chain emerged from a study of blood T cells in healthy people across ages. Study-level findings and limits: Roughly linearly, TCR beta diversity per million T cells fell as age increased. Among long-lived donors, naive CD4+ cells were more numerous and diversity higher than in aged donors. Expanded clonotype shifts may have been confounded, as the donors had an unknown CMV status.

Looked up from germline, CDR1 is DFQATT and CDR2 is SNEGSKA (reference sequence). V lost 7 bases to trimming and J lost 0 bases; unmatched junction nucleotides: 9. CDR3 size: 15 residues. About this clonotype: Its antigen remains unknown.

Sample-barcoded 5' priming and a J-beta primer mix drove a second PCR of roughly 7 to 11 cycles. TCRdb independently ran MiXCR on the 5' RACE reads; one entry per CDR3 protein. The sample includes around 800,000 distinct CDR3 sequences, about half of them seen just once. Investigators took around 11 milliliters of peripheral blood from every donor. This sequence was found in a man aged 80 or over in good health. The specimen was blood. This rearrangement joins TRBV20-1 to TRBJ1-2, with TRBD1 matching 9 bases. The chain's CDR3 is CSVPGQGASNYGYTF. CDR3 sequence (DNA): TGCAGTGTTCCGGGACAGGGAGCTTCTAACTATGGCTACACCTTC.